The next 29 T cell receptor beta chains were all read from a single sample in a study of cytomegalovirus exposure and HLA in healthy donors. The PCR employed 60 Vbeta primers together with 13 Jbeta primers. The repertoire was sequenced with immunoSEQ multiplex PCR; TCRdb's copy has only in-frame clones and lacks some. In the table there are 130,000 or so clones, roughly 70% of which are singletons. The material sequenced was PBMCs. The receptors derive from a man between 40 and 49 years old in good health and CMV-seropositive.

The chain combines TRBV6-1 with TRBJ1-2; no definite D call. This CDR3 has 15 amino acids. Between the trimmed V and J ends, which lost 1 base and 4 bases, there was a span of 13 bases. Germline V gene data show CDR1 as MNHNS and CDR2 as SASEGT. In DNA, the CDR3 is TGTGCCAGCAGTGAAGTTGGCCCCCGGGGCTATGGCTACACCTTC. This sequence encodes CASSEVGPRGYGYTF.

The genes are TRBV7-2 and TRBJ1-6, with D possibly TRBD1 on 6 matching bases. In germline, CDR1 is SGHTA, CDR2 FQGNSA. The length of the CDR3 is 18 residues. V was clipped by 5 bases and J by 7 bases, with 24 bases between them. The CDR3 reads CASSTSIAGGYGNSPLHF. In DNA form, the CDR3 reads TGTGCCAGCAGCACATCCATTGCGGGGGGCTATGGGAATTCACCCCTCCACTTT.

This sequence joins TRBV5-8 and TRBJ2-5, with 11 bases matching TRBD2. With V trimmed by 0 bases and J by 5 bases, 9 bases remained unmatched. The germline CDR1 and CDR2 sequences are SGHTS and YDEGEE. CDR3 length: 17 residues. This chain's CDR3 is CASSLEGSGGAWETQYF. The CDR3 DNA reads as TGTGCCAGCAGCTTGGAAGGTAGCGGGGGGGCCTGGGAGACCCAGTACTTC.

V and J are TRBV5-1 and TRBJ2-7; 8 bases are shared with TRBD1. V dropped 0 bases and J dropped 4; count of bases not matched to a gene: 6. CDR1 is SGHRS and CDR2 is YFSETQ in the germline V gene. CDR3 length: 15 amino acids. The CDR3 DNA follows: TGCGCCAGCAGCTTGGCAGGGGGCGAAACTTACGAGCAGTACTTC. Its protein is CASSLAGGETYEQYF.

V gene TRBV2 combines with J gene TRBJ2-7, with TRBD1 identical over 8 bases. Germline CDR1 SNHLY, CDR2 FYNNEI. With V trimmed by 6 bases and J by 3 bases, 4 bases remained unmatched. CDR3 length equals 13 residues. CDR3 region: CASRKDRDYEQYF. The DNA of the CDR3 is TGTGCCAGCAGAAAGGACAGGGACTACGAGCAGTACTTC.

The rearrangement uses TRBV27 and TRBJ2-1; TRBD1 matches 8 bases. Trimming took 3 bases from V and 7 from J; bases not matched to a gene: 5. The CDR3 is made up of 14 amino acids. Germline V gene data show CDR1 as MNHEY and CDR2 as SMNVEV (reference sequence). The CDR3 here is CASSFGQGENEQFF. The CDR3 DNA reads TGTGCCAGCAGTTTCGGACAGGGTGAGAATGAGCAGTTCTTC.

The chain couples TRBV2 to TRBJ1-5; TRBD1 agrees at 9 bases. The CDR3 is 16 residues long. The trim removed 6 bases at V and 2 bases at J, leaving 8 bases unmatched. Germline V gene data show CDR1 as SNHLY and CDR2 as FYNNEI. DNA of the CDR3: TGTGCCAGCAGAGGCACAGGGGGCGTCGGCAATCAGCCCCAGCATTTT. Its translation is CASRGTGGVGNQPQHF.

This clone was seen a few times. This chain links TRBV7-9 with TRBJ2-3; TRBD2 aligns across 9 bases. Germline CDR1 and CDR2: SEHNR and FQNEAQ (reference sequence). V shed 1 base, J shed 2 bases, and the junction held 7 bases outside the gene matches. The CDR3 is 17 amino acids. The CDR3 loop is CASSLVSLAGPTDTQYF. DNA of the CDR3: TGTGCCAGCAGCTTAGTTAGTCTAGCGGGGCCCACAGATACGCAGTATTTT.

The chain joins TRBV4-1 to TRBJ2-4, with D perhaps TRBD2 (6 bases). Trimming removed 0 bases from V and 8 bases from J, with 14 bases in between. This CDR3 is built from 15 residues. Germline CDR1 MGHRA, CDR2 YSYEKL. The CDR3 reads CASSQDSEGRYIQYF. The DNA for the CDR3 is TGCGCCAGCAGCCAAGATAGTGAGGGGAGGTACATTCAGTACTTC.

This rearrangement joins TRBV28 to TRBJ2-1; D unresolved. This CDR3 has 13 amino acids. Germline values: CDR1 MDHEN, CDR2 SYDVKM. V was pared by 2 bases and J by 4 bases, with 6 bases between. CDR3 sequence reads: CASSLIGYNEQFF. CDR3 nucleotides: TGTGCCAGCAGTTTAATCGGTTACAATGAGCAGTTCTTC.

The chain employs TRBV19 and TRBJ2-6; 8 bases align to TRBD1. V shed 4 bases, J shed 3 bases, and the junction held 2 bases outside the gene matches. This CDR3 is built from 15 residues. The germline CDR1 and CDR2 sequences are LNHDA and SQIVND (reference sequence). CDR3 in DNA: TGTGCCAGTAGTAGACAGGGGTATGGGGCCAACGTCCTGACTTTC. It is translated as CASSRQGYGANVLTF. Supplemented by reference TRBV19 and TRBJ2-6, the full variable domain reads DGGITQSPKYLFRKEGQNVTLSCEQNLNHDAMYWYRQDPGQGLRLIYYSQIVNDFQKGDIAEGYSVSREKKESFPLTVTSAQKNPTAFYLCASSRQGYGANVLTFGAGSRLTVL.

The CDR3 loop is CASSPGGQGVLTDTQYF. CDR3 coding DNA: TGTGCCAGCAGTCCCGGCGGACAGGGTGTTTTAACAGATACGCAGTATTTT. This chain uses TRBV2 with TRBJ2-3, with 8 bases that match TRBD1. Germline loops: CDR1 SNHLY, CDR2 FYNNEI. CDR3 length: 17 amino acids. V dropped 5 bases and J dropped 3; count of bases not matched to a gene: 13.

The J gene is TRBJ2-4, the V gene TRBV28; TRBD1 matches at 9 bases. The V gene's germline CDR1 is MDHEN and CDR2 SYDVKM. Germline trimming cut 7 bases from V and 10 bases from J; bases unmatched to any gene: 11. The CDR3 is 14 amino acids. CDR3 nucleotides: TGTGCCAGCAATACCGGGACAGGGCGTGGGATTCAGTACTTC. This encodes CASNTGTGRGIQYF.

For the CDR3, the DNA is TGCGCCAGCAGCTTGGGACAGGGGGTATCCTATGGCTACACCTTC. Protein sequence: CASSLGQGVSYGYTF. This chain links TRBV5-1 with TRBJ1-2, with 9 bases matching TRBD1. The CDR3 is 15 residues long. Germline lookup yields CDR1 SGHRS and CDR2 YFSETQ. Trimming removed 0 bases from V and 4 bases from J; junction bases left unmatched: 4.

The V and J genes are TRBV6-1 and TRBJ1-6; TRBD1 aligns across 9 bases. The V segment lost 4 bases and the J segment 6 bases; nucleotides outside the gene matches: 7. There are 16 residues in the CDR3. Germline CDR1 is MNHNS and CDR2 is SASEGT. The CDR3 DNA reads as TGTGCCAGCAGTGGGGACAGGGCAAGAGTTAATTCACCCCTCCACTTT. It yields the protein CASSGDRARVNSPLHF.

This clone turned up a few times. V usage is TRBV6-5 and J usage is TRBJ2-7; TRBD2 matches 11 bases. J lost 2 bases, V lost 2 bases, and 2 bases had no gene match. The CDR3 runs to 15 residues. Germline V CDR1 and CDR2: MNHEY, SVGAGI. For the CDR3, the DNA is TGTGCCAGCAGTTACATAGCGGGAGGGCCCTACGAGCAGTACTTC. This gives the protein CASSYIAGGPYEQYF.

This clone was found a few times. The chain is built from TRBV6-6 and TRBJ1-4, with 9 nucleotides matching TRBD1. With V trimmed by 6 bases and J by 8 bases, 1 base remained unmatched. The length of the CDR3 is 12 residues. The germline CDR1 and CDR2 sequences are MNHNY and SVGAGI (reference sequence). Here the CDR3 DNA reads TGTGCCAGCAGAGGGACAGGGGAAAAACTGTTTTTT. Translating gives CASRGTGEKLFF.

The rearrangement uses TRBV2 and TRBJ2-7; 10 nucleotides agree with TRBD1. Trimming cost V 11 bases and J 4 bases; bases outside gene matches: 8. The CDR3 has 13 residues. Per germline, CDR1 SNHLY and CDR2 FYNNEI. The CDR3 reads CAGSGDRGYEQYF. CDR3 DNA sequence: TGTGCCGGGTCCGGGGACAGGGGATACGAGCAGTACTTC.

In its sample, this clone was seen once. J is TRBJ1-1 and V is TRBV4-1; D ambiguous. V lost 2 bases and J 1 base, leaving 11 bases between the germline ends. This CDR3 is 15 amino acids long. In germline, CDR1 is MGHRA, CDR2 YSYEKL. The CDR3 sequence: CASSQLPTANTEAFF. The CDR3 DNA reads TGCGCCAGCAGCCAACTACCTACAGCGAACACTGAAGCTTTCTTT.

The chain links TRBV5-4 to TRBJ2-4; 9 nucleotides line up with TRBD1. Trimming removed 9 bases from V and 4 bases from J; junction bases left unmatched: 5. Germline CDR1 is SGHNT and CDR2 is YYREEE (reference sequence). The CDR3 sequence is 13 residues long. For the CDR3, the DNA is TGTGCCACCTCGACAGGGGGGAAAAACATTCAGTACTTC. This encodes CATSTGGKNIQYF.

This clone has more than one count but fewer than ten. This chain joins TRBV19 and TRBJ2-1; TRBD2 matches 10 bases. Germline V lookup: CDR1 LNHDA, CDR2 SQIVND (reference sequence). With 2 bases clipped from V and 6 bases from J, the junction kept 4 bases outside the gene matches. The CDR3 has 15 amino acids. The CDR3 DNA follows: TGTGCCAGTAGTATACTAGCGGGAGTTTCCAATGAGCAGTTCTTC. Translated: CASSILAGVSNEQFF.

The chain links TRBV5-1 to TRBJ2-7; 12 bases line up with TRBD1. V trimming: 5 bases; J trimming: 6 bases; junction bases outside the gene matches: 15. Germline CDR1 is SGHRS and CDR2 is YFSETQ. The CDR3 has 17 residues. The CDR3 is CASRGGTGTGGFGEQYF. The CDR3 coding sequence is TGCGCCAGCAGGGGCGGCACGGGGACAGGGGGCTTCGGCGAGCAGTACTTC.

The gene calls are TRBV19 and TRBJ1-2; possible D gene TRBD1, 6 bases. V dropped 8 bases and J dropped 2 bases, with 9 bases sitting between them. The CDR3 has 12 amino acids. Germline V CDR1 and CDR2: LNHDA, SQIVND (reference sequence). CDR3: CASVQGNYGYTF. CDR3 sequence (DNA): TGTGCCAGTGTACAGGGAAACTATGGCTACACCTTC.

The V call is TRBV6-6, the J call TRBJ2-4; D perhaps matches TRBD2 (6 bases). V was clipped by 4 bases and J by 3 bases, with 16 bases between them. Germline loops: CDR1 MNHNY, CDR2 SVGAGI (reference sequence). CDR3 length: 16 residues. CDR3 sequence: CASSSPWGDGKNIQYF. CDR3 bases: TGTGCCAGCAGTTCCCCGTGGGGGGACGGCAAAAACATTCAGTACTTC.

This chain connects TRBV28 to TRBJ2-5; 8 bases are a match to TRBD1. The J call may be faulty, since TRBJ2-7 better matches the DNA end. Germline lookup yields CDR1 MDHEN and CDR2 SYDVKM. The CDR3 loop spans 14 amino acids. This CDR3 is CASSLTGESYEQYF. The CDR3 DNA reads TGTGCCAGCAGTTTGACAGGGGAGTCCTACGAGCAGTACTTC.

The count of this clone is one. J is TRBJ1-5 and V is TRBV10-3; D may be TRBD1 (5 bases). V was pared by 6 bases and J by 0 bases, with 15 bases between. From germline, CDR1 is ENHRY and CDR2 SYGVKD. This CDR3 is 16 amino acids long. The CDR3 here is CAISPDRVLSNQPQHF. DNA for the CDR3: TGTGCCATCAGCCCAGACAGAGTCCTTAGCAATCAGCCCCAGCATTTT.

This chain links TRBV6-5 with TRBJ1-5; D gene ambiguous. The germline V gene has CDR1 MNHEY and CDR2 SVGAGI. The CDR3 has 13 residues. Trimming left V 0 bases short and J 6 bases short, with 6 bases between. The CDR3: CASSYSPTQPQHF. DNA of the CDR3: TGTGCCAGCAGTTACTCGCCTACTCAGCCCCAGCATTTT.

V is TRBV10-1 and J is TRBJ2-4; 12 bases map to TRBD2. The V segment lost 5 bases and the J segment 2 bases; nucleotides outside the gene matches: 16. CDR1 is WNHNN, CDR2 SYGVQD, per germline (reference sequence). This CDR3 region has 20 residues. The CDR3 sequence: CASSRRLASGGAGTKNIQYF. In DNA form, the CDR3 reads TGCGCCAGCAGTCGCCGGTTGGCTAGCGGGGGGGCGGGAACCAAAAACATTCAGTACTTC.

The J gene is TRBJ1-4, the V gene TRBV5-4; a possible D gene is TRBD1 (5 bases). The V gene's germline CDR1 is SGHNT and CDR2 YYREEE (reference sequence). Trimming shortened V by 2 bases and J by 7 bases, and 6 bases separated the two germline ends. The CDR3 sequence is 12 residues long. The CDR3 loop reads CASSLDSEKLFF. The CDR3 DNA reads TGTGCCAGCAGCTTAGACAGTGAAAAACTGTTTTTT.